The 8 T cell receptor beta chains given below trace back to one sample, sequenced in a study of blood T cell repertoires in COVID-19. Generated by immunoSEQ multiplex PCR, the TCRdb table keeps only in-frame clones and is missing some. In the table there are 190,000 or so clones, approximately 90% of which are singletons. The specimen was peripheral blood. The receptors shown here come from a woman aged 18-35 years who had recovered from COVID-19.

V usage is TRBV30 and J usage is TRBJ2-2; possible D gene TRBD2, 5 bases. Trimming took 5 bases from V and 7 from J, leaving 11 bases between them. In germline, CDR1 is GTSNPN, CDR2 SVGIG (reference sequence). The length of the CDR3 is 12 residues. CDR3 nucleotide sequence: TGTGCCTGGTCGCCTCGGGACGGGGAGCTGTTTTTT. This sequence encodes CAWSPRDGELFF.

The chain carries TRBV5-6 and TRBJ1-1, with no clear D. V was clipped by 2 bases and J by 0 bases, with 11 bases between them. CDR3 length: 15 residues. Germline loops: CDR1 SGHDT, CDR2 YYEEEE. CDR3 nucleotide sequence: TGTGCCAGCAGCTTCGGGCGGGTTATGAACACTGAAGCTTTCTTT. Translated: CASSFGRVMNTEAFF.

The rearrangement links TRBV4-2 to TRBJ2-7, with TRBD2 matching over 8 bases. Germline loops: CDR1 LGHNA, CDR2 YNFKEQ. The CDR3 is 16 amino acids. V dropped 5 bases and J dropped 3; count of bases not matched to a gene: 12. CDR3 sequence: CASSSRRGVYHYEQYV. CDR3 DNA sequence: TGTGCCAGCAGCTCCCGGCGGGGGGTATACCACTACGAGCAGTACGTC.

This clone was detected only a few times. The rearrangement links TRBV6-6 to TRBJ2-7, with D tentatively TRBD1 (5 bases). This CDR3 has 15 residues. The germline gives CDR1 MNHNY, CDR2 SVGAGI (reference sequence). Trimming removed 2 bases at V and 1 base at J, with 12 bases between. For the CDR3, the DNA is TGTGCCAGCAGTTACGGGGCTTCGTCGTCCTACGAGCAGTACTTC. Its protein is CASSYGASSSYEQYF.

The rearrangement uses TRBV5-6 and TRBJ2-7, with 9 bases identical to TRBD1. CDR3 length: 14 residues. The V segment lost 4 bases and the J segment 6 bases; nucleotides outside the gene matches: 8. CDR1 and CDR2 (germline): SGHDT, YYEEEE. The CDR3 region is CASSLGTGTREQYF. The CDR3 region has the DNA TGTGCCAGCAGCCTCGGGACAGGGACTCGCGAGCAGTACTTC. Looking up the rest from reference TRBV5-6 and TRBJ2-7 gives the full variable domain: DAGVTQSPTHLIKTRGQQVTLRCSPKSGHDTVSWYQQALGQGPQFIFQYYEEEERQRGNFPDRFSGHQFPNYSSELNVNALLLGDSALYLCASSLGTGTREQYFGPGTRLTVT.

This clone came up many times. This chain links TRBV7-2 with TRBJ2-7, with 13 bases fitting TRBD2. Per germline, CDR1 SGHTA and CDR2 FQGNSA. The CDR3 is 18 amino acids. V dropped 3 bases and J dropped 0; count of bases not matched to a gene: 8. For the CDR3, the DNA is TGTGCCAGCAGCTTGACTAGCGGGGGGTCCGGGATCTCCTACGAGCAGTACTTC. It codes for CASSLTSGGSGISYEQYF.

The V gene is TRBV11-1, the J gene TRBJ2-1, with 7 bases lining up with TRBD2. The CDR3 consists of 16 residues. Germline V gives CDR1 SGHAT, CDR2 FQDESV (reference sequence). J lost 8 bases, V lost 5 bases, and 15 bases had no gene match. DNA of the CDR3: TGTGCCAGCAGCCTGGTTGGAGGAGCGGGAAGAGATGAGCAGTTCTTC. Protein product: CASSLVGGAGRDEQFF.

The chain employs TRBV7-9 and TRBJ2-7, with D unclear. This CDR3 contains 14 residues. With 1 base removed from V and 0 bases from J, the gap between germline ends came to 7 bases. Germline V gene sequence: CDR1 SEHNR, CDR2 FQNEAQ (reference sequence). In nucleotides, the CDR3 is TGTGCCAGCAGCTTAGGGGCCCGCTCCTACGAGCAGTACTTC. Translating gives CASSLGARSYEQYF. Variable domain in full (rest from reference TRBV7-9 and TRBJ2-7): DTGVSQNPRHKITKRGQNVTFRCDPISEHNRLYWYRQTLGQGPEFLTYFQNEAQLEKSRLLSDRFSAERPKGSFSTLEIQRTEQGDSAMYLCASSLGARSYEQYFGPGTRLTVT.